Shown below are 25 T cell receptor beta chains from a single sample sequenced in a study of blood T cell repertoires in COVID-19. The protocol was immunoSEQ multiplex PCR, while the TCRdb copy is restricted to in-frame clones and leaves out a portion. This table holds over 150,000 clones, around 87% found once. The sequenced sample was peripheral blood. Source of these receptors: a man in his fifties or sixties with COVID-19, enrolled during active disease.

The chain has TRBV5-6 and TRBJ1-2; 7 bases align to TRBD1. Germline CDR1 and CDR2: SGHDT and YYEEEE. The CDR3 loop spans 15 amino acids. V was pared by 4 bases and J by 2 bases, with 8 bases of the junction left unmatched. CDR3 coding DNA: TGTGCCAGCAGCCCCGATGGGACAGCCAACTATGGCTACACCTTC. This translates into CASSPDGTANYGYTF.

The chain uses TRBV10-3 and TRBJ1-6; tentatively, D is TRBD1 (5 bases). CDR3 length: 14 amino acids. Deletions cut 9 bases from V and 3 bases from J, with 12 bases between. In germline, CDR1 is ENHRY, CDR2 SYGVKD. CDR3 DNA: TGTGCCATAACCCGGGACTACTATAATTCACCCCTCCACTTT. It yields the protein CAITRDYYNSPLHF.

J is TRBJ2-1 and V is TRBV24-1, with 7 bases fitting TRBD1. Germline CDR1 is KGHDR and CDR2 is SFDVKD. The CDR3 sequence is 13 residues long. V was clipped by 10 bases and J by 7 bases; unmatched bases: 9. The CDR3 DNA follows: TGTGCCACAAACAGGGGATCGGGGAATGAGCAGTTCTTC. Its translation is CATNRGSGNEQFF.

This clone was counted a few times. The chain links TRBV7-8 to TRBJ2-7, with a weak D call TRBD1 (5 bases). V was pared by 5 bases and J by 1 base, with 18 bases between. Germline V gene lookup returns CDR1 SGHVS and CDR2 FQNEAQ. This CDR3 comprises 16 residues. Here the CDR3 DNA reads TGTGCCAGCAGCCCTCCATTCAGGGATGGGTCCTACGAGCAGTACTTC. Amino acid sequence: CASSPPFRDGSYEQYF.

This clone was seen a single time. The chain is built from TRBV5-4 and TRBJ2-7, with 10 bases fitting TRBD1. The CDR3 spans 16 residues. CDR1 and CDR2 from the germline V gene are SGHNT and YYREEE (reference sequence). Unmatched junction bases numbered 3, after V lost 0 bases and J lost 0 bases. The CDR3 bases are TGTGCCAGCAGCTTGGCCGGGACAGGGGTCTCCTACGAGCAGTACTTC. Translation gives CASSLAGTGVSYEQYF.

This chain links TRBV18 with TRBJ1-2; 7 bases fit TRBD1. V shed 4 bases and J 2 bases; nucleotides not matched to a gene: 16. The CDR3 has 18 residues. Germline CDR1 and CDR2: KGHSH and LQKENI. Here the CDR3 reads CASSREFFRGAANYGYTF. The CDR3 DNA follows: TGTGCCAGCTCACGCGAATTTTTCAGGGGGGCAGCGAACTATGGCTACACCTTC. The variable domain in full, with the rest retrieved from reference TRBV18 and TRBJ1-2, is NAGVMQNPRHLVRRRGQEARLRCSPMKGHSHVYWYRQLPEEGLKFMVYLQKENIIDESGMPKERFSAEFPKEGPSILRIQQVVRGDSAAYFCASSREFFRGAANYGYTFGSGTRLTVV.

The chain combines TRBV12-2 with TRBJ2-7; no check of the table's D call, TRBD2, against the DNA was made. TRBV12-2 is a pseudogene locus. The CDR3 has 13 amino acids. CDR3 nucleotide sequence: TGTGCAAGTCGCTTAGCGCCGGGCTACGAGCAGTACTTC. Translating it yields CASRLAPGYEQYF.

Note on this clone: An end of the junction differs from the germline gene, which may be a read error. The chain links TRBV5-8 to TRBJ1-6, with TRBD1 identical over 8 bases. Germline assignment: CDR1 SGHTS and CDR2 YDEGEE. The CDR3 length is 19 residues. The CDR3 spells CASSLSGRGRGSYNSLLHF. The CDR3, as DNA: TGTGCCAGCAGCTTGAGTGGCAGGGGGCGAGGGTCCTATAATTCACTCCTCCACTTT.

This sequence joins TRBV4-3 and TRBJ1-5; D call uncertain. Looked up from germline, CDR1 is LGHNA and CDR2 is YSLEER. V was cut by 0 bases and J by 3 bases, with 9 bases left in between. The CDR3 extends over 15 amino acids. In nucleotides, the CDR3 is TGCGCCAGCAGCCAAGATGTCCAGAACAATCAGCCCCAGCATTTT. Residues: CASSQDVQNNQPQHF.

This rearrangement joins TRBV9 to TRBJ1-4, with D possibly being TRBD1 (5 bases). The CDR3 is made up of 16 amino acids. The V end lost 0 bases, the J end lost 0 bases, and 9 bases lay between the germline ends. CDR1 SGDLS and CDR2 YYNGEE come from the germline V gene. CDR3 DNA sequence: TGTGCCAGCAGCGTAGGGCAGGGAACAACTAATGAAAAACTGTTTTTT. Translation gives CASSVGQGTTNEKLFF. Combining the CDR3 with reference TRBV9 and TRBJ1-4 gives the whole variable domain DSGVTQTPKHLITATGQRVTLRCSPRSGDLSVYWYQQSLDQGLQFLIQYYNGEERAKGNILERFSAQQFPDLHSELNLSSLELGDSALYFCASSVGQGTTNEKLFFGSGTQLSVL.

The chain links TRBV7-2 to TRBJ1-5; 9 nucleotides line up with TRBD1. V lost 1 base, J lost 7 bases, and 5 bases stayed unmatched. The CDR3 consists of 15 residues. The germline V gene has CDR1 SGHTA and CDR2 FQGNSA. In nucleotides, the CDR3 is TGTGCCAGCAGCTTAGGGGACAGGGTAGGACAGCCCCAGCATTTT. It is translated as CASSLGDRVGQPQHF.

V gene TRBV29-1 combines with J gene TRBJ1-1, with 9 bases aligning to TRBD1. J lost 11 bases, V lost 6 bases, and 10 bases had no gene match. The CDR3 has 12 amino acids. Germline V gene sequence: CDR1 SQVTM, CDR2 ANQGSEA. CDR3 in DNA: TGCAGCGTGCCCCCGGACAGGGGTATGGCTTTCTTT. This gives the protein CSVPPDRGMAFF.

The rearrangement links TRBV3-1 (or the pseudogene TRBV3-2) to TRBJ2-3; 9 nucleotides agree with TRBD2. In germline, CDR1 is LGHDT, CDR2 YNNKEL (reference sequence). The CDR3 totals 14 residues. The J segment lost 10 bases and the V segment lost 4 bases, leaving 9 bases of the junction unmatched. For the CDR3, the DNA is TGTGCCAGCAGCCCTCCCGGCGGGGGGGCTTCGCAGTATTTT. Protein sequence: CASSPPGGGASQYF.

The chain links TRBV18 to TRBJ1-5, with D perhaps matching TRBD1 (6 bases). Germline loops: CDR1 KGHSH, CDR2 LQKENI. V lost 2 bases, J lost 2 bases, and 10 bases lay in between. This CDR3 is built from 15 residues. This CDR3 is CASSPSAGGNQPQHF. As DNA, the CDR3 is TGTGCCAGCTCACCATCAGCAGGGGGCAATCAGCCCCAGCATTTT. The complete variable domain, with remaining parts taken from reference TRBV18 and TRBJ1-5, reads NAGVMQNPRHLVRRRGQEARLRCSPMKGHSHVYWYRQLPEEGLKFMVYLQKENIIDESGMPKERFSAEFPKEGPSILRIQQVVRGDSAAYFCASSPSAGGNQPQHFGDGTRLSIL.

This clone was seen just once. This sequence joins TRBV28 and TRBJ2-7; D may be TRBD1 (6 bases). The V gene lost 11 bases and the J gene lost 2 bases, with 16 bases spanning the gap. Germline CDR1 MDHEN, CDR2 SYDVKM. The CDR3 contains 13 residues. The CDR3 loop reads CASGSRGPYEQYF. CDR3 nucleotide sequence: TGTGCCTCGGGTAGCAGGGGCCCCTACGAGCAGTACTTC.

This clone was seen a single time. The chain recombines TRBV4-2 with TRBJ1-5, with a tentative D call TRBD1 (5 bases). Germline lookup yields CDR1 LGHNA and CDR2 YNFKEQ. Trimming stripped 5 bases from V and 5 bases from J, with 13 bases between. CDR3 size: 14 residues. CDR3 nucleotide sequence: TGTGCCAGCAGCAAAGGGACTCCGGATCAGCCCCAGCATTTT. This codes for CASSKGTPDQPQHF.

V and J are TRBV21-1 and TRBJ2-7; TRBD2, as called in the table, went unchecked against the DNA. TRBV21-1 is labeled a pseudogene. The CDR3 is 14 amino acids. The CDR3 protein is CASSKGRGGLEQYF. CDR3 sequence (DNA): TGTGCCAGCAGCAAGGGCCGGGGGGGGCTCGAGCAGTACTTC.

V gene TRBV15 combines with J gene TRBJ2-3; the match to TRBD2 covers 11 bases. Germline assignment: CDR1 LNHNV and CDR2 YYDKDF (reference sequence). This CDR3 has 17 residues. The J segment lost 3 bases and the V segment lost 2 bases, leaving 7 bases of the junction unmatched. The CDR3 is CATSRRSLAGATDTQYF. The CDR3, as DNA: TGTGCCACCAGCAGAAGATCACTAGCGGGGGCAACAGATACGCAGTATTTT.

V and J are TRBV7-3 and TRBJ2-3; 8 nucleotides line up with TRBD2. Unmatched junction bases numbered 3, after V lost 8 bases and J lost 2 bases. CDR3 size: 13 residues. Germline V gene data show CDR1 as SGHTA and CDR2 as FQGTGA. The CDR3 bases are TGTGCCAGCGGGCGGGAGGTCACAGATACGCAGTATTTT. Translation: CASGREVTDTQYF.

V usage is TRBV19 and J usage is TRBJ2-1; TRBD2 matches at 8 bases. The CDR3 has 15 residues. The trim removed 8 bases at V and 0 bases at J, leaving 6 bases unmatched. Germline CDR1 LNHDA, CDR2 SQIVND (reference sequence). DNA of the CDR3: TGTGCCAGTGTAGCGGGAACCCACTCCTACAATGAGCAGTTCTTC. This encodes CASVAGTHSYNEQFF.

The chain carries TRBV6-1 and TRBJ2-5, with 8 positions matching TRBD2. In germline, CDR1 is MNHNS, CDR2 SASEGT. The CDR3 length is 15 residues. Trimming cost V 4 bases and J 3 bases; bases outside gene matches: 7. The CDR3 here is CASSAGGSGEETQYF. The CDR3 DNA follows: TGTGCCAGCAGTGCGGGAGGTAGCGGGGAAGAGACCCAGTACTTC.

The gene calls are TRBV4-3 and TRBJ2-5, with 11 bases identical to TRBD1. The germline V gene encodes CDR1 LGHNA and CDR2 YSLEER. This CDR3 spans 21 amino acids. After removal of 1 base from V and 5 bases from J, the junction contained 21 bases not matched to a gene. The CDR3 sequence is CASSQGLLILGDRGSGETQYF. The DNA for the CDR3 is TGCGCCAGCAGCCAAGGCCTTTTGATTTTAGGGGACAGGGGGTCCGGGGAGACCCAGTACTTC.

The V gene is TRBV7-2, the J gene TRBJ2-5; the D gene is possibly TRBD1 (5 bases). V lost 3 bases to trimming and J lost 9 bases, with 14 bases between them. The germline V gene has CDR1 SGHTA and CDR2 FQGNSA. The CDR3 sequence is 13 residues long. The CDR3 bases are TGTGCCAGCAGCTTGGACGGTCTAGGGGCCCAGTACTTC. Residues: CASSLDGLGAQYF.

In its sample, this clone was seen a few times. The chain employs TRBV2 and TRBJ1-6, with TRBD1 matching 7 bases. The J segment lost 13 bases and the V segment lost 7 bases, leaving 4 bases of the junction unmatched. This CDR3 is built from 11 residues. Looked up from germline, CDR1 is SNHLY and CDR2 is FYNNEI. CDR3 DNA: TGTGCCAGCAAGGGGGCATTCCCCCTCCACTTT. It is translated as CASKGAFPLHF.

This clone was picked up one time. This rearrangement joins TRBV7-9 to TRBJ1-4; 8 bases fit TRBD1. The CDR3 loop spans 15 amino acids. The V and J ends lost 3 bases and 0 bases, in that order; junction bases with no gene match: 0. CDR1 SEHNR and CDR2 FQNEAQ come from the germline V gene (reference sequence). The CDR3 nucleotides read TGTGCCAGCAGCTTGGGACAGGCAACTAATGAAAAACTGTTTTTT. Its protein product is CASSLGQATNEKLFF.